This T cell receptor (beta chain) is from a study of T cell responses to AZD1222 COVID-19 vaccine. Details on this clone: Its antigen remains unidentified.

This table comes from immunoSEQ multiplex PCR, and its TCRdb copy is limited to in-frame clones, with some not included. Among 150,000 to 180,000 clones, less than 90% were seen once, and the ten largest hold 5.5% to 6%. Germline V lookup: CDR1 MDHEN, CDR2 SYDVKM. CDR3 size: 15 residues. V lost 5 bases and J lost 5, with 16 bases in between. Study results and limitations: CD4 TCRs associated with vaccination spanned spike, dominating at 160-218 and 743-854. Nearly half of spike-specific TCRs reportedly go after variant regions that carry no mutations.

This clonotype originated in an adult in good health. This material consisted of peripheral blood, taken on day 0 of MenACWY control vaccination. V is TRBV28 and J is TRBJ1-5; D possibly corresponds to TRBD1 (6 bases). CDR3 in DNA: TGTGCCAGCAGTCCTACAGGGAGGTTCGATCAGCCCCAGCATTTT. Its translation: CASSPTGRFDQPQHF.